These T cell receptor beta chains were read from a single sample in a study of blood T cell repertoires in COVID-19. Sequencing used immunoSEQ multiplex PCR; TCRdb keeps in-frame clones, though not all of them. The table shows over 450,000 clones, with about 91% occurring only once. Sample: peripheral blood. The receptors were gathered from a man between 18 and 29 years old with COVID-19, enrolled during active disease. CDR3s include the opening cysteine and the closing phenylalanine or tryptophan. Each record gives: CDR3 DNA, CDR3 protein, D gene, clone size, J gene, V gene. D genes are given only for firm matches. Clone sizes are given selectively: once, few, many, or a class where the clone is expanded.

CDR3nt: TGTGCCAGCAGCCCCTTTCGCAGGTTAGATTTAACTGAAGCTTTCTTT
CDR3aa: CASSPFRRLDLTEAFF
d_gene: -
abundance: -
j_gene: TRBJ1-1
v_gene: TRBV3-1/TRBV3-2

CDR3nt: TGTGCCAGCAGTTACTCGTTGAGTTCCTACGAGCAGTACTTC
CDR3aa: CASSYSLSSYEQYF
d_gene: -
abundance: -
j_gene: TRBJ2-7
v_gene: TRBV6-6

CDR3nt: TGCGCCAGCAGCCAAGTGGACAGGGACACCGGGGAGCTGTTTTTT
CDR3aa: CASSQVDRDTGELFF
d_gene: TRBD1
abundance: -
j_gene: TRBJ2-2
v_gene: TRBV4-1

CDR3nt: TGCAGCGTTCTGGGGAGGCGGGGGACCGGGGAGCTGTTTTTT
CDR3aa: CSVLGRRGTGELFF
d_gene: TRBD2
abundance: -
j_gene: TRBJ2-2
v_gene: TRBV29-1

CDR3nt: TGTGCCAGCAGTAAAATCGGGACACGCGAGCAGTACTTC
CDR3aa: CASSKIGTREQYF
d_gene: -
abundance: -
j_gene: TRBJ2-7
v_gene: TRBV2

CDR3nt: TGTGCCAGCAGTCACTTGGGGACTAGCGGTTACAATGAGCAGTTCTTC
CDR3aa: CASSHLGTSGYNEQFF
d_gene: TRBD2
abundance: -
j_gene: TRBJ2-1
v_gene: TRBV28

CDR3nt: TGTGCCAGCAGCTTAGAACAGGGGAGGACTGAAGCTTTCTTT
CDR3aa: CASSLEQGRTEAFF
d_gene: TRBD1
abundance: -
j_gene: TRBJ1-1
v_gene: TRBV7-8

CDR3nt: TGTGCCAGCACCGAACAGGGGGCTGCCTACGAGCAGTACTTC
CDR3aa: CASTEQGAAYEQYF
d_gene: TRBD1
abundance: -
j_gene: TRBJ2-7
v_gene: TRBV6-5

CDR3nt: TGTGCCAGCAGTGACAACGGGAGCGGCTACACCTTC
CDR3aa: CASSDNGSGYTF
d_gene: -
abundance: -
j_gene: TRBJ1-2
v_gene: TRBV2

CDR3nt: TGTGCCTGGAGTAGGACTAGCGGGGCGACCCAGTACTTC
CDR3aa: CAWSRTSGATQYF
d_gene: TRBD2
abundance: -
j_gene: TRBJ2-5
v_gene: TRBV30

CDR3nt: TGCAGTGCTAGTGGGTTAGTTACAGATACGCAGTATTTT
CDR3aa: CSASGLVTDTQYF
d_gene: -
abundance: -
j_gene: TRBJ2-3
v_gene: TRBV20-1

CDR3nt: TGTGCCAGCAGCTTAGCCACGTCGACTCCTGATACGCAGTATTTT
CDR3aa: CASSLATSTPDTQYF
d_gene: -
abundance: -
j_gene: TRBJ2-3
v_gene: TRBV7-8

CDR3nt: TGTGCCAGCAGTTTCGTCGGGATGGAGACCCAGTACTTC
CDR3aa: CASSFVGMETQYF
d_gene: -
abundance: -
j_gene: TRBJ2-5
v_gene: TRBV12-3/TRBV12-4

CDR3nt: TGCGCCAGCAAAGGGAGGGCCGGGGAGCTGTTTTTT
CDR3aa: CASKGRAGELFF
d_gene: TRBD2
abundance: few
j_gene: TRBJ2-2
v_gene: TRBV5-1

CDR3nt: TGTGCCAGCAGCCAAGAAGTACAGGGGTGGACAGATACGCAGTATTTT
CDR3aa: CASSQEVQGWTDTQYF
d_gene: TRBD1
abundance: -
j_gene: TRBJ2-3
v_gene: TRBV3-1/TRBV3-2

CDR3nt: TGTGCCACCAGGGTCCCAGAAAATTGCAATCAGCCCCAGCATTTT
CDR3aa: CATRVPENCNQPQHF
d_gene: -
abundance: -
j_gene: TRBJ1-5
v_gene: TRBV24-1

CDR3nt: TGCGCCAGCAGTGAGTCCACAGGGGTGAGGGCACACAATGAGCAGTTCTTC
CDR3aa: CASSESTGVRAHNEQFF
d_gene: TRBD1
abundance: many
j_gene: TRBJ2-1
v_gene: TRBV10-1

CDR3nt: TGCGCCAGCAGTGACCTCAGGCCCACCTACGAGCAGTACTTC
CDR3aa: CASSDLRPTYEQYF
d_gene: -
abundance: many
j_gene: TRBJ2-7
v_gene: TRBV10-2

CDR3nt: TGCGCCAGCAGCCAAACTACGGCTAGCGGCCTCGACAATGAGCAGTTCTTC
CDR3aa: CASSQTTASGLDNEQFF
d_gene: TRBD2
abundance: -
j_gene: TRBJ2-1
v_gene: TRBV4-1

CDR3nt: TGCGCCAGCAGCCAAGAGTCTAGCGGGAGGTATATTTACAATGAGCAGTTCTTC
CDR3aa: CASSQESSGRYIYNEQFF
d_gene: TRBD2
abundance: -
j_gene: TRBJ2-1
v_gene: TRBV4-1

CDR3nt: TGTGCCAGCAGCCTTGGGACTAGCGGGACTAAAAACATTCAGTACTTC
CDR3aa: CASSLGTSGTKNIQYF
d_gene: TRBD2
abundance: -
j_gene: TRBJ2-4
v_gene: TRBV5-6

CDR3nt: TGTGCCTGGATGGACAGTAGGAATTCACCCCTCCACTTT
CDR3aa: CAWMDSRNSPLHF
d_gene: -
abundance: once
j_gene: TRBJ1-6
v_gene: TRBV30

CDR3nt: TGTGCCAGCAGCGGTTCTAGACAGTTCTTC
CDR3aa: CASSGSRQFF
d_gene: -
abundance: -
j_gene: TRBJ2-1
v_gene: TRBV4-2

CDR3nt: TGTGCCAGCAGGACAGGGGTCCCTAGCTCCTACAATGAGCAGTTCTTC
CDR3aa: CASRTGVPSSYNEQFF
d_gene: TRBD1
abundance: -
j_gene: TRBJ2-1
v_gene: TRBV2

CDR3nt: TGTGCCGCCACCGGGGGGACAGGGGCCGCCGGGGAGCTGTTTTTT
CDR3aa: CAATGGTGAAGELFF
d_gene: TRBD1
abundance: -
j_gene: TRBJ2-2
v_gene: TRBV30

CDR3nt: TGTGCCAGCAGCACCAGGGACTCTGGGGCCAACGTCCTGACTTTC
CDR3aa: CASSTRDSGANVLTF
d_gene: -
abundance: -
j_gene: TRBJ2-6
v_gene: TRBV11-3

CDR3nt: TGCGCCAGCAGCCAGGCTCCTAGCGGCCTCTACGAGCAGTACTTC
CDR3aa: CASSQAPSGLYEQYF
d_gene: TRBD2
abundance: -
j_gene: TRBJ2-7
v_gene: TRBV4-1

CDR3nt: TGCGCCAGCAGTGAGTATCGGGGGGCGGTGGGCGCTGAAGCTTTCTTT
CDR3aa: CASSEYRGAVGAEAFF
d_gene: -
abundance: -
j_gene: TRBJ1-1
v_gene: TRBV10-1

CDR3nt: TGTGCCAGCAGCTTATTCGGGGGGAATCAGCCCCAGCATTTT
CDR3aa: CASSLFGGNQPQHF
d_gene: -
abundance: -
j_gene: TRBJ1-5
v_gene: TRBV11-2

CDR3nt: TGTGCCAGCAGCTGGGGACAGGGTGGTAATGAAAAACTGTTTTTT
CDR3aa: CASSWGQGGNEKLFF
d_gene: TRBD1
abundance: -
j_gene: TRBJ1-4
v_gene: TRBV7-6

CDR3nt: TGTGCCATCAATGCAGGGGGCTATGGCTACACCTTC
CDR3aa: CAINAGGYGYTF
d_gene: TRBD1
abundance: -
j_gene: TRBJ1-2
v_gene: TRBV12-3/TRBV12-4

CDR3nt: TGTGCCAGCAGCCCAGGACATACCAGATTCGCGGCTAATGAAAAACTGTTTTTT
CDR3aa: CASSPGHTRFAANEKLFF
d_gene: -
abundance: -
j_gene: TRBJ1-4
v_gene: TRBV3-1/TRBV3-2

CDR3nt: TGTGCCAGTAAGGCGGGGGGTTACTCCTACGAGCAGTACTTC
CDR3aa: CASKAGGYSYEQYF
d_gene: TRBD2
abundance: -
j_gene: TRBJ2-7
v_gene: TRBV19

CDR3nt: TGTGCCAGCACACCCCAGCGGGAGACAGATACGCAGTATTTT
CDR3aa: CASTPQRETDTQYF
d_gene: TRBD2
abundance: -
j_gene: TRBJ2-3
v_gene: TRBV7-2

CDR3nt: TGTGCCAGCAGCGATCAGGGGTCGGTCTCACCCCTCCACTTT
CDR3aa: CASSDQGSVSPLHF
d_gene: -
abundance: -
j_gene: TRBJ1-6
v_gene: TRBV3-1/TRBV3-2

CDR3nt: TGTGCCAGCAGCCTTATAGCCCCCGGACTAGCGGGAGTTGCTTCCTACGAGCAGTACTTC
CDR3aa: CASSLIAPGLAGVASYEQYF
d_gene: TRBD2
abundance: many
j_gene: TRBJ2-7
v_gene: TRBV7-8

CDR3nt: TGTGCCAGCAGTAAGCCAGGGGTTTCGACTGAAGCTTTCTTT
CDR3aa: CASSKPGVSTEAFF
d_gene: -
abundance: few
j_gene: TRBJ1-1
v_gene: TRBV6-5

CDR3nt: TGCGCCAGCAGCCCGGGACAGCAAGGAAACACCATATATTTT
CDR3aa: CASSPGQQGNTIYF
d_gene: TRBD1
abundance: -
j_gene: TRBJ1-3
v_gene: TRBV5-1

CDR3nt: TGCGCCAGCAGCCCCTCGGGACAGGGCATCGACGAGCAGTACTTC
CDR3aa: CASSPSGQGIDEQYF
d_gene: TRBD1
abundance: -
j_gene: TRBJ2-7
v_gene: TRBV5-1

CDR3nt: TGTGCCAGCAGAGGGGGACGGACTGGAAACACCATATATTTT
CDR3aa: CASRGGRTGNTIYF
d_gene: -
abundance: few
j_gene: TRBJ1-3
v_gene: TRBV21-1

CDR3nt: TGTGCCAGCAGTCCCTGGGGGGCTAGCGGAGACACCGGGGAGCTGTTTTTT
CDR3aa: CASSPWGASGDTGELFF
d_gene: -
abundance: -
j_gene: TRBJ2-2
v_gene: TRBV6-6

CDR3nt: TGTGCCAGCAGCTTAGGGGACATCGCAACTAATGAAAAACTGTTTTTT
CDR3aa: CASSLGDIATNEKLFF
d_gene: -
abundance: -
j_gene: TRBJ1-4
v_gene: TRBV7-9

CDR3nt: TGTGCCAGTAGCACCCCGGGACAGCAGCAGTACTTC
CDR3aa: CASSTPGQQQYF
d_gene: TRBD1
abundance: -
j_gene: TRBJ2-7
v_gene: TRBV19

CDR3nt: TGTGCCAGCAGCTCCTACGACAGGGGCACAGATACGCAGTATTTT
CDR3aa: CASSSYDRGTDTQYF
d_gene: TRBD1
abundance: -
j_gene: TRBJ2-3
v_gene: TRBV11-2

CDR3nt: TGTGCCAGCAGCTCAGGACTAGAGTTGAATGAGCAGTTCTTC
CDR3aa: CASSSGLELNEQFF
d_gene: TRBD2
abundance: -
j_gene: TRBJ2-1
v_gene: TRBV5-4

CDR3nt: TGTGCCAGCAGCTCCTTAGCGGGGGTCTACAATGAGCAGTTCTTC
CDR3aa: CASSSLAGVYNEQFF
d_gene: TRBD2
abundance: -
j_gene: TRBJ2-1
v_gene: TRBV7-2

CDR3nt: TGTGCCAGCACCCTGCTGGAAGCGGAGATATCGGGAGAGCAGTACTTC
CDR3aa: CASTLLEAEISGEQYF
d_gene: -
abundance: -
j_gene: TRBJ2-7
v_gene: TRBV2

CDR3nt: TGTGCCAGAAGACAGGGCTCAAGACTAGCGGGATGGAATGAGCAGTTCTTC
CDR3aa: CARRQGSRLAGWNEQFF
d_gene: TRBD2
abundance: -
j_gene: TRBJ2-1
v_gene: TRBV2

CDR3nt: TGTGCCAGCAGAGACAGGGGTAGGAGCACAGATACGCAGTATTTT
CDR3aa: CASRDRGRSTDTQYF
d_gene: TRBD1
abundance: -
j_gene: TRBJ2-3
v_gene: TRBV2

CDR3nt: TGTGCCAGCAGTGAAGCGGGACAGAGCTCCTACGAGCAGTACTTC
CDR3aa: CASSEAGQSSYEQYF
d_gene: TRBD1
abundance: -
j_gene: TRBJ2-7
v_gene: TRBV2

CDR3nt: TGTGCCAGCAGTTTTTCTGTAAACACTGAAGCTTTCTTT
CDR3aa: CASSFSVNTEAFF
d_gene: -
abundance: -
j_gene: TRBJ1-1
v_gene: TRBV28

CDR3nt: TGTGCCAGCAGCTCGACAGGGGAGGGACGCCTCTCCTACGAGCAGTACTTC
CDR3aa: CASSSTGEGRLSYEQYF
d_gene: -
abundance: -
j_gene: TRBJ2-7
v_gene: TRBV5-6

CDR3nt: TGTGCCAGCATAAGGACAGGGGTTTACCAAGAGACCCAGTACTTC
CDR3aa: CASIRTGVYQETQYF
d_gene: TRBD1
abundance: -
j_gene: TRBJ2-5
v_gene: TRBV2

CDR3nt: TGTGCCAGCAGCAACCGACAAGGTAGCTACACCTTC
CDR3aa: CASSNRQGSYTF
d_gene: -
abundance: -
j_gene: TRBJ1-2
v_gene: TRBV5-4

CDR3nt: TGTGCCAGCAGCCAATCATGGGGGGGGACTTTCTTT
CDR3aa: CASSQSWGGTFF
d_gene: -
abundance: few
j_gene: TRBJ1-1
v_gene: TRBV16